Described below is a single T cell receptor (beta chain) sequence and its context. The sample belongs to a study of shared clonotypes between healthy human individuals. The CDR3 has 16 amino acids. Germline values: CDR1 SGHVS, CDR2 FNYEAQ. V trimming: 1 base; J trimming: 1 base; junction bases outside the gene matches: 3. Sequenced by immunoSEQ multiplex PCR; TCRdb stores in-frame clones only, minus some. Among 400,000 to 600,000 clones listed, roughly 95% were seen once. Sequencing was carried out using naive CD4+ T cells sorted from blood. Subset described: CD45RA+ positively selected. The sequence came from a woman in her twenties or thirties in good health. V and J are TRBV7-6 and TRBJ2-2, with 7 bases fitting TRBD2. The CDR3: CASSLEASGNTGELFF. CDR3 sequence (DNA): TGTGCCAGCAGCTTAGAGGCTAGCGGGAACACCGGGGAGCTGTTTTTT.